Listed here are 26 T cell receptor beta chains from one sample, sequenced in a study of shared clonotypes between healthy human individuals. Repertoires were generated with immunoSEQ multiplex PCR, while TCRdb's copy carries only in-frame clones and drops some. The table lists millions of clones, 85% to 95% of them singletons, with over 0.12% in the top ten. Sequences were obtained from naive CD4+ T cells sorted from blood. The subset here: CD45RA+ positively selected. The receptors were gathered from a man aged 18 to 29 in good health.

The rearrangement uses TRBV20-1 and TRBJ2-1; no firm D call. V was trimmed by 6 bases and J by 7 bases, leaving 10 bases between them. The length of the CDR3 is 11 residues. Germline CDR1 and CDR2: DFQATT and SNEGSKA (reference sequence). CDR3 DNA sequence: TGCAGTGCCTCGGACGGGAATGAGCAGTTCTTC. Translating it yields CSASDGNEQFF.

The chain is built from TRBV4-1 and TRBJ2-7, with D perhaps TRBD1 (5 bases). Deletions cut 0 bases from V and 6 bases from J, with 15 bases between. CDR1 and CDR2 (germline): MGHRA, YSYEKL. The CDR3 length is 15 residues. DNA for the CDR3: TGCGCCAGCAGCCAAGAGGCCAGCAAAAGGGGCGAGCAGTACTTC. It translates to CASSQEASKRGEQYF.

This clone was detected only once. This chain connects TRBV6-5 to TRBJ2-1, with D perhaps TRBD1 or TRBD2 (5 bases each). CDR1 and CDR2 (germline): MNHEY, SVGAGI. The V end lost 6 bases, the J end lost 6 bases, and 9 bases lay between the germline ends. The CDR3 runs to 12 residues. CDR3 protein: CASRGTGNEQFF. The CDR3 bases are TGTGCCAGCAGGGGGACGGGCAATGAGCAGTTCTTC.

This clone was seen once. This chain uses TRBV4-1 with TRBJ2-7, with 8 bases fitting TRBD2. J lost 4 bases, V lost 0 bases, and 8 bases had no gene match. Germline CDR1 MGHRA, CDR2 YSYEKL. The CDR3 contains 16 residues. For the CDR3, the DNA is TGCGCCAGCAGCCAAGAACGACCTAGCGGGCTGTACGAGCAGTACTTC. Protein product: CASSQERPSGLYEQYF.

As regards this clone: This sample also contains other DNA sequences that code for the same CDR3. This chain connects TRBV4-1 to TRBJ1-3; D not certain. From germline, CDR1 is MGHRA and CDR2 YSYEKL. The ends were cut back, 0 bases at V and 0 bases at J, with 9 bases in the middle. This CDR3 comprises 16 residues. The CDR3 DNA sequence: TGCGCCAGCAGCCAAGAGGGCGGTCGCTCTGGAAACACCATATATTTT. It is translated as CASSQEGGRSGNTIYF.

This rearrangement joins TRBV19 to TRBJ2-5, with TRBD1 identical over 8 bases. V lost 6 bases and J lost 6; bases outside the gene matches: 9. There are 14 residues in the CDR3. Germline loops: CDR1 LNHDA, CDR2 SQIVND (reference sequence). The CDR3 loop is CASRPGGDGKTQYF. The CDR3 coding sequence is TGTGCCAGTAGGCCAGGGGGCGACGGAAAGACCCAGTACTTC.

The rearrangement uses TRBV15 and TRBJ1-1; the D gene is possibly TRBD1 (5 bases). The V end lost 1 base, the J end lost 11 bases, and 20 bases lay between the germline ends. Per the germline V gene, CDR1 is LNHNV and CDR2 is YYDKDF (reference sequence). The CDR3 has 15 residues. This CDR3 is CATSRAGGGVPYAFF. The CDR3 nucleotides are TGTGCCACCAGCAGAGCCGGCGGGGGGGTTCCTTACGCTTTCTTT.

A remark on this clone: The same CDR3 arises from other DNA sequences in this sample as well. The V call is TRBV5-4, the J call TRBJ2-1, with 8 bases identical to TRBD2. CDR3 length: 15 amino acids. Germline V gene data show CDR1 as SGHNT and CDR2 as YYREEE (reference sequence). V was clipped by 0 bases and J by 4 bases; unmatched bases: 3. The CDR3 sequence: CASSLAGGAYNEQFF. CDR3 coding DNA: TGTGCCAGCAGCTTGGCCGGGGGGGCTTACAATGAGCAGTTCTTC.

This clone is a singleton in its sample. The chain uses TRBV27 and TRBJ1-5; no clear D gene. The CDR3 extends over 14 amino acids. Germline values: CDR1 MNHEY, CDR2 SMNVEV (reference sequence). The V gene lost 2 bases and the J gene lost 4 bases, with 9 bases spanning the gap. The DNA for the CDR3 is TGTGCCAGCAGTTTAAGGTCAGAGAATCAGCCCCAGCATTTT. It is translated as CASSLRSENQPQHF.

This chain uses TRBV2 with TRBJ1-6; D call uncertain. This CDR3 comprises 14 residues. V was clipped by 2 bases and J by 5 bases, with 7 bases between them. Looked up from germline, CDR1 is SNHLY and CDR2 is FYNNEI. The CDR3 here is CASSETGDNSPLHF. The CDR3 nucleotides are TGTGCCAGCAGTGAAACCGGGGATAATTCACCCCTCCACTTT.

The V call is TRBV30, the J call TRBJ2-5, with D hard to call. The J call may be in error: the DNA end matches TRBJ2-7 better. CDR1 and CDR2 (germline): GTSNPN, SVGIG (reference sequence). The CDR3 has 12 amino acids. CDR3 nucleotides: TGTGCCTGGGGACGGAGCTCCTACGAGCAGTACTTC. Translation: CAWGRSSYEQYF.

This clone showed up just a few times. The chain has TRBV6-5 and TRBJ1-1; TRBD1 might be the D (6 bases). The ends were cut back, 7 bases at V and 1 base at J, with 10 bases in the middle. Germline values: CDR1 MNHEY, CDR2 SVGAGI. The CDR3 is made up of 13 amino acids. The CDR3 protein is CASIGQRNTEAFF. CDR3 in DNA: TGTGCCAGCATTGGACAGAGGAACACTGAAGCTTTCTTT.

CDR3 region: CASNPTRGGADTQYF. CDR3 coding DNA: TGTGCCAGTAATCCGACCCGGGGGGGCGCAGATACGCAGTATTTT. V usage is TRBV19 and J usage is TRBJ2-3, with TRBD2 matching 8 bases. The CDR3 is 15 residues long. V trimming: 7 bases; J trimming: 4 bases; junction bases outside the gene matches: 10. Germline CDR1 is LNHDA and CDR2 is SQIVND (reference sequence).

V gene TRBV5-1 combines with J gene TRBJ2-7, with 12 positions matching TRBD2. The CDR3 has 17 amino acids. Germline trimming cut 4 bases from V and 7 bases from J; bases unmatched to any gene: 15. Germline CDR1 and CDR2: SGHRS and YFSETQ. The CDR3 region has the DNA TGCGCCAGCAGCACTTGGATCCTAGCGGGAGGGAGAACGGAGCAGTACTTC. Translation gives CASSTWILAGGRTEQYF.

The V and J genes are TRBV12-2 and TRBJ2-7; no DNA check was done on the table's D call, TRBD1. TRBV12-2 is given as a pseudogene. This CDR3 spans 16 amino acids. In DNA, the CDR3 is TGTGCAAGTCGCTTAGTAGGGGTGGATCGGTGCTACGAGCAGTACTTC. It encodes CASRLVGVDRCYEQYF.

The chain uses TRBV30 and TRBJ1-5; 9 bases line up with TRBD1. Germline V CDR1 and CDR2: GTSNPN, SVGIG (reference sequence). This CDR3 is 13 amino acids long. Trimming at V came to 3 bases and at J to 11 bases, leaving 8 bases not matched to a gene. CDR3: CAWSGQGPSTQHF. CDR3 DNA: TGTGCCTGGAGCGGACAGGGGCCATCGACCCAGCATTTT.

The rearrangement joins TRBV7-3 to TRBJ2-1, with 12 bases identical to TRBD2. The germline gives CDR1 SGHTA, CDR2 FQGTGA. The CDR3 runs 16 residues. Unmatched junction bases numbered 2, after V lost 1 base and J lost 4 bases. CDR3: CASSLKGLAGYNEQFF. The DNA of the CDR3 is TGTGCCAGCAGCTTAAAGGGACTAGCGGGTTACAATGAGCAGTTCTTC.

V gene TRBV5-1 combines with J gene TRBJ1-2; possibly TRBD1 for D (5 bases). The CDR3 is made up of 15 amino acids. Per the germline V gene, CDR1 is SGHRS and CDR2 is YFSETQ. Trimming pared 4 bases from V and 1 base from J, leaving 14 bases between. The DNA for the CDR3 is TGCGCCAGCAGCACGCCAGGGCAGAATAACTATGGCTACACCTTC. Translation gives CASSTPGQNNYGYTF.

This chain connects TRBV5-4 to TRBJ1-6; possible D gene TRBD1, 5 bases. Germline lookup yields CDR1 SGHNT and CDR2 YYREEE (reference sequence). The V gene lost 5 bases and the J gene lost 10 bases, with 19 bases spanning the gap. The CDR3 covers 15 residues. The CDR3 protein is CASRKQESDRSPLHF. CDR3 coding DNA: TGTGCCAGCAGAAAACAGGAGAGCGATCGGTCACCCCTCCACTTT.

This sequence joins TRBV6-6 and TRBJ1-5; 10 nucleotides agree with TRBD1. J lost 5 bases, V lost 5 bases, and 6 bases had no gene match. Germline lookup yields CDR1 MNHNY and CDR2 SVGAGI (reference sequence). The CDR3 contains 15 residues. In nucleotides, the CDR3 is TGTGCCAGCAGTGCCACCGACAGGGGGCATCAGCCCCAGCATTTT. Translation: CASSATDRGHQPQHF.

The genes are TRBV6-1 and TRBJ1-2; D gene ambiguous. This CDR3 contains 12 residues. Germline values: CDR1 MNHNS, CDR2 SASEGT. Trimming took 10 bases from V and 0 from J, leaving 9 bases between them. The CDR3 spells CATLTPNYGYTF. The CDR3 bases are TGTGCCACCCTGACCCCTAACTATGGCTACACCTTC.

The chain combines TRBV7-9 with TRBJ2-5; unclear D gene. Between the trimmed V and J ends, which lost 5 bases and 9 bases, there was a span of 4 bases. Looked up from germline, CDR1 is SEHNR and CDR2 is FQNEAQ (reference sequence). CDR3 length equals 9 residues. CDR3 sequence reads: CASSKAQYF. CDR3 coding DNA: TGTGCCAGCAGCAAGGCCCAGTACTTC. Variable domain in full (rest from reference TRBV7-9 and TRBJ2-5): DTGVSQNPRHKITKRGQNVTFRCDPISEHNRLYWYRQTLGQGPEFLTYFQNEAQLEKSRLLSDRFSAERPKGSFSTLEIQRTEQGDSAMYLCASSKAQYFGPGTRLLVL.

V is TRBV7-2 and J is TRBJ2-6; D remains ambiguous. Germline CDR1 and CDR2: SGHTA and FQGNSA. This CDR3 has 17 residues. With 10 bases removed from V and 0 bases from J, the gap between germline ends came to 19 bases. The CDR3 DNA reads TGTGCCATCCGAGGCGTCAGGAGCCACTCTGGGGCCAACGTCCTGACTTTC. It codes for CAIRGVRSHSGANVLTF.

This rearrangement joins TRBV9 to TRBJ2-2; TRBD2 agrees at 9 bases. This CDR3 region has 14 residues. The junction had 5 bases not matched to a gene; V was cut back by 4 bases and J by 7 bases. CDR1 SGDLS and CDR2 YYNGEE come from the germline V gene. The CDR3 loop is CASSKLAGVGELFF. CDR3 DNA sequence: TGTGCCAGCAGCAAGTTAGCGGGAGTCGGGGAGCTGTTTTTT.

V gene TRBV5-5 combines with J gene TRBJ1-5; D gene ambiguous. V lost 0 bases, J lost 3 bases, and 4 bases lay in between. The CDR3 contains 13 residues. Per germline, CDR1 SGHKS and CDR2 YYEKEE (reference sequence). DNA for the CDR3: TGTGCCAGCAGCTTGGTCGACAATCAGCCCCAGCATTTT. It yields the protein CASSLVDNQPQHF.

The chain recombines TRBV6-6 with TRBJ2-7; 13 bases line up with TRBD2. CDR1 and CDR2 from the germline V gene are MNHNY and SVGAGI (reference sequence). The CDR3 contains 15 residues. V dropped 7 bases and J dropped 2; count of bases not matched to a gene: 5. CDR3 DNA: TGTGCCAGCAACCGGGGACTAGCGGGAACCTACGAGCAGTACTTC. Its translation is CASNRGLAGTYEQYF.